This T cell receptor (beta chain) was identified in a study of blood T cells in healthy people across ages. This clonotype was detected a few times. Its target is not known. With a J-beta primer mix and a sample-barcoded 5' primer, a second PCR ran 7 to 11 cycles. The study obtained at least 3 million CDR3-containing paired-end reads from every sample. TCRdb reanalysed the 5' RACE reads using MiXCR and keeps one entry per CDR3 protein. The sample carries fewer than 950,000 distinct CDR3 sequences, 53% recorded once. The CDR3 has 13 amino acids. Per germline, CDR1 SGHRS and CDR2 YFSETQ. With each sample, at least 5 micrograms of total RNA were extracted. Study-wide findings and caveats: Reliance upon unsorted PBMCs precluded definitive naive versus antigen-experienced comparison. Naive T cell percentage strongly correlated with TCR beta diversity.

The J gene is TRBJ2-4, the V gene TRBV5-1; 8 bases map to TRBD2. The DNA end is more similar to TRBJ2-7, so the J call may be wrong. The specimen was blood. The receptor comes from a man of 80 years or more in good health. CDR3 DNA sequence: TGCGCCAGCAGCCCGGGACTAGGCAACGAGCAGTACTTC. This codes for CASSPGLGNEQYF.